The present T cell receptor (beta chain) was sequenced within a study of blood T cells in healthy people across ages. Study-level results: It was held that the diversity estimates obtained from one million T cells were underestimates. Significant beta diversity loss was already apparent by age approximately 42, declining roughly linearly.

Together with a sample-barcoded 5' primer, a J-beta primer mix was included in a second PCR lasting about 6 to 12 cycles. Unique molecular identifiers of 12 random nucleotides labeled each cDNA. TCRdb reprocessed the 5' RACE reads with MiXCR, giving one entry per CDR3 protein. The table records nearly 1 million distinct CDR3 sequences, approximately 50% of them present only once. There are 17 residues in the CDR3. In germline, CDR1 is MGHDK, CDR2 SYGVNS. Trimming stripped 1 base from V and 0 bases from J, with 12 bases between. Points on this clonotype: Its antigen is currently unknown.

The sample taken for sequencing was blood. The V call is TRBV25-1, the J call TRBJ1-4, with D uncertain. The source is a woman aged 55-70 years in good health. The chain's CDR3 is CASSEWVSEATNEKLFF. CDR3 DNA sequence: TGTGCCAGCAGTGAATGGGTCAGTGAGGCAACTAATGAAAAACTGTTTTTT.